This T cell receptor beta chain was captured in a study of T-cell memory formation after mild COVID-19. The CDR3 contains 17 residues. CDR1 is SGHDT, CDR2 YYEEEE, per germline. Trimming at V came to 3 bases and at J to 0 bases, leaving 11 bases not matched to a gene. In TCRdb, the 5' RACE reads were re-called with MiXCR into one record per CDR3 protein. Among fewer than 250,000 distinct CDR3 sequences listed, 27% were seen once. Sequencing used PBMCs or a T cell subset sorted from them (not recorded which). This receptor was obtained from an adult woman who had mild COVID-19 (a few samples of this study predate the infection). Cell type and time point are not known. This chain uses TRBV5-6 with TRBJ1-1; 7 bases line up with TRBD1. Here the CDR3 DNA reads TGTGCCAGCAGCTCTCGGGACAGCGATTACATGAACACTGAAGCTTTCTTT. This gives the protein CASSSRDSDYMNTEAFF.